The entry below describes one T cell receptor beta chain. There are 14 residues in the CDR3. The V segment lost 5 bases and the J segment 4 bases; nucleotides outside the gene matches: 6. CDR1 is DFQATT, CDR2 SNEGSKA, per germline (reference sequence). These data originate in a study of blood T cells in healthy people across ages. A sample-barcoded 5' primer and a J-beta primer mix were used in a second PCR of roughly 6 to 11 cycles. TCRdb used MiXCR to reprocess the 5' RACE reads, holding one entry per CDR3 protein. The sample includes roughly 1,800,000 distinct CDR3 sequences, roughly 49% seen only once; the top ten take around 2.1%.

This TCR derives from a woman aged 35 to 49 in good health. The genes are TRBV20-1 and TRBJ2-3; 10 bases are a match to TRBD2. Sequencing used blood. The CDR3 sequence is CSAPLAGVSDTQYF. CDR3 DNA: TGCAGTGCTCCCCTAGCGGGGGTCTCAGATACGCAGTATTTT.